This is a list of T cell receptor beta chains from one sample in a study of type 1 regulatory T cells. TCRdb passed the reads through MiXCR, listing each CDR3 protein once. The sample yields 60,000 to 70,000 distinct CDR3 sequences, 49% seen once. Which antigens these TCRs recognize remains unknown. The specimen sequenced was cultured non-Tr1 T cells, either the whole culture or a sorted T cell fraction (not recorded which). The origin of the receptors is a human donor in good health. CDR3s include the opening cysteine and the closing phenylalanine or tryptophan. Each record gives: CDR3 protein, J gene, V gene, CDR3 length, clone size. Size is omitted from some rows. Given values are once, few, many or a class for expanded clones.

CDR3 protein: CASSLVSGTLYEQYF; J gene: TRBJ2-7; V gene: TRBV7-9; CDR3 length: 15; clone size: .
CDR3 protein: CASRGTDYNSPLHF; J gene: TRBJ1-6; V gene: TRBV6-5; CDR3 length: 14; clone size: .
CDR3 protein: CASCPRGHSPLHF; J gene: TRBJ1-6; V gene: TRBV2; CDR3 length: 13; clone size: .
CDR3 protein: CASSSRGTANTEAFF; J gene: TRBJ1-1; V gene: TRBV7-9; CDR3 length: 15; clone size: .
CDR3 protein: CASSSIRGGQGTLYGYTF; J gene: TRBJ1-2; V gene: TRBV12-3/TRBV12-4; CDR3 length: 18; clone size: .
CDR3 protein: CASSQTGAGNTIYF; J gene: TRBJ1-3; V gene: TRBV10-2; CDR3 length: 14; clone size: .
CDR3 protein: CAISESWTGTGELFF; J gene: TRBJ2-2; V gene: TRBV10-3; CDR3 length: 15; clone size: .
CDR3 protein: CASSLRTGRSNTEAFF; J gene: TRBJ1-1; V gene: TRBV7-2; CDR3 length: 16; clone size: few
CDR3 protein: CASSQYGAGAGSTGELFF; J gene: TRBJ2-2; V gene: TRBV4-1; CDR3 length: 18; clone size: .
CDR3 protein: CASSIGQSTDTQYF; J gene: TRBJ2-3; V gene: TRBV19; CDR3 length: 14; clone size: .
CDR3 protein: CASRRGTGNTEAFF; J gene: TRBJ1-1; V gene: TRBV7-2; CDR3 length: 14; clone size: .
CDR3 protein: CASRDTLGYGYTF; J gene: TRBJ1-2; V gene: TRBV2; CDR3 length: 13; clone size: .
CDR3 protein: CAIKTATGELFF; J gene: TRBJ2-2; V gene: TRBV10-3; CDR3 length: 12; clone size: few
CDR3 protein: CASSTLELHYGYTF; J gene: TRBJ1-2; V gene: TRBV5-4; CDR3 length: 14; clone size: .
CDR3 protein: CASSLAGGVTRDEQFF; J gene: TRBJ2-1; V gene: TRBV5-1; CDR3 length: 16; clone size: .
CDR3 protein: CASSPPPGLAVPTSTDTQYF; J gene: TRBJ2-3; V gene: TRBV7-7; CDR3 length: 20; clone size: .
CDR3 protein: CATSGGLPPGNEQFF; J gene: TRBJ2-1; V gene: TRBV15; CDR3 length: 15; clone size: .
CDR3 protein: CASSQGPTEAFF; J gene: TRBJ1-1; V gene: TRBV5-1; CDR3 length: 12; clone size: .
CDR3 protein: CARPGQDREQYF; J gene: TRBJ2-7; V gene: TRBV27; CDR3 length: 12; clone size: few
CDR3 protein: CASSLVPPNTEAFF; J gene: TRBJ1-1; V gene: TRBV5-4; CDR3 length: 14; clone size: few
CDR3 protein: CASSLRGGFTDTQYF; J gene: TRBJ2-3; V gene: TRBV12-3/TRBV12-4; CDR3 length: 15; clone size: many
CDR3 protein: CSARAHSQGNRYGYTF; J gene: TRBJ1-2; V gene: TRBV20-1; CDR3 length: 16; clone size: few
CDR3 protein: CASSFDARVNYGYTF; J gene: TRBJ1-2; V gene: TRBV27; CDR3 length: 15; clone size: .
CDR3 protein: CASSLRLSYEQYF; J gene: TRBJ2-7; V gene: TRBV6-2/TRBV6-3; CDR3 length: 13; clone size: .
CDR3 protein: CSARDPGQWNSPLHF; J gene: TRBJ1-6; V gene: TRBV20-1; CDR3 length: 15; clone size: .
CDR3 protein: CASSLGQGGTDTQYF; J gene: TRBJ2-3; V gene: TRBV7-9; CDR3 length: 15; clone size: few
CDR3 protein: CASSPSGRYGYTF; J gene: TRBJ1-2; V gene: TRBV12-3/TRBV12-4; CDR3 length: 13; clone size: few
CDR3 protein: CSAREIDKRVEQYF; J gene: TRBJ2-7; V gene: TRBV20-1; CDR3 length: 14; clone size: .
CDR3 protein: CASSTTGTEENIQYF; J gene: TRBJ2-4; V gene: TRBV7-9; CDR3 length: 15; clone size: once
CDR3 protein: CASSSMIQGANTGELFF; J gene: TRBJ2-2; V gene: TRBV7-2; CDR3 length: 17; clone size: .
CDR3 protein: CSARIKTTSGGLNYGYTF; J gene: TRBJ1-2; V gene: TRBV20-1; CDR3 length: 18; clone size: .
CDR3 protein: CSAREGVGRNSPLHF; J gene: TRBJ1-6; V gene: TRBV20-1; CDR3 length: 15; clone size: .
CDR3 protein: CATSIRGAIQGYTF; J gene: TRBJ1-2; V gene: TRBV15; CDR3 length: 14; clone size: .
CDR3 protein: CASNLVASGAYNEQFF; J gene: TRBJ2-1; V gene: TRBV12-3/TRBV12-4; CDR3 length: 16; clone size: .
CDR3 protein: CSVVDRGTFGYTF; J gene: TRBJ1-2; V gene: TRBV29-1; CDR3 length: 13; clone size: .
CDR3 protein: CASSLRGNIQYF; J gene: TRBJ2-4; V gene: TRBV28; CDR3 length: 12; clone size: .
CDR3 protein: CASSLEQAYNTEAFF; J gene: TRBJ1-1; V gene: TRBV5-1; CDR3 length: 15; clone size: few
CDR3 protein: CSVSIQATNQPQHF; J gene: TRBJ1-5; V gene: TRBV29-1; CDR3 length: 14; clone size: few
CDR3 protein: CASSLDPSYEQYF; J gene: TRBJ2-7; V gene: TRBV11-1; CDR3 length: 13; clone size: .
CDR3 protein: CASSSGKNTEAFF; J gene: TRBJ1-1; V gene: TRBV3-1; CDR3 length: 13; clone size: medium-sized
CDR3 protein: CATRTSSYTDTQYF; J gene: TRBJ2-3; V gene: TRBV10-2; CDR3 length: 14; clone size: .
CDR3 protein: CSAREETQYF; J gene: TRBJ2-5; V gene: TRBV20-1; CDR3 length: 10; clone size: few
CDR3 protein: CASSEAPGAYNEQFF; J gene: TRBJ2-1; V gene: TRBV2; CDR3 length: 15; clone size: .
CDR3 protein: CASSLVREGGKLFF; J gene: TRBJ1-4; V gene: TRBV7-2; CDR3 length: 14; clone size: .
CDR3 protein: CASSHSTSGGPDTQYF; J gene: TRBJ2-3; V gene: TRBV5-1; CDR3 length: 16; clone size: .
CDR3 protein: CASSTSGGEVGATQYF; J gene: TRBJ2-5; V gene: TRBV2; CDR3 length: 16; clone size: .